In this sample, the clone carrying this TCR beta chain turned up once. No antigen is known for it. This specimen comes from a study of shared clonotypes between healthy human individuals. An even split of each subset's genomic DNA across several immunoSEQ plates was performed. Some clones are missing from TCRdb's copy, which holds only in-frame ones; the method was immunoSEQ multiplex PCR. The data hold around 2,000,000 clones, with about 92% observed a single time. Study results and limitations: Larger richness was generally estimated for naive than memory subsets. In contrast to clonotypes shared by all four donors, non-shared clonotypes had lower generation probabilities.

CD8 cells regarded as naive lacked CD45RO, were positively chosen for CCR7, and omitted terminally differentiated effector memory CD45RA+ cells. The ends lost 5 bases at V and 8 bases at J; junction bases unmatched: 7. The CDR3 is 15 residues long. The germline CDR1 and CDR2 sequences are SGHAT and FQNNGV. The clonotype comes from a young man in good health. Some clones in this sample may be carry-over from other donors' samples. The sample consisted of naive CD8+ T cells from PBMCs. V is TRBV11-2 and J is TRBJ2-1; 12 bases are shared with TRBD2. This CDR3 is CASSGRGLAGYEQFF. CDR3 nucleotide sequence: TGTGCCAGCAGCGGGAGAGGACTAGCGGGATATGAGCAGTTCTTC.